The 19 T cell receptor beta chains presented below share a single source sample, sequenced in a study of shared clonotypes between healthy human individuals. Profiled with immunoSEQ multiplex PCR; TCRdb holds only in-frame clones, not every one. The sample consists of approximately 2.4 million clones, 95% of them appearing once. Sequenced input: naive CD4+ T cells sorted from blood. Documented subset: CD45RA+ positively selected. The receptors shown here come from a man younger than 30 in good health.

The rearrangement uses TRBV29-1 and TRBJ2-2, with D possibly matching TRBD2 (5 bases). Germline V gene sequence: CDR1 SQVTM, CDR2 ANQGSEA. CDR3 length: 13 amino acids. V shed 6 bases and J shed 5 bases, with 13 bases lying between them. The CDR3 spells CSVGQTGTGELFF. The CDR3 region has the DNA TGCAGCGTGGGCCAAACGGGGACCGGGGAGCTGTTTTTT.

V and J are TRBV18 and TRBJ1-3; no reliable D call. CDR1 KGHSH and CDR2 LQKENI come from the germline V gene. CDR3 length equals 14 residues. V lost 2 bases, J lost 3 bases, and 8 bases lay in between. The DNA for the CDR3 is TGTGCCAGCTCACCAGGGGATCGTGGAAACACCATATATTTT. Protein sequence: CASSPGDRGNTIYF.

The chain carries TRBV7-2 and TRBJ1-5; D gene unclear. The CDR3 sequence is 14 residues long. The V gene lost 3 bases and the J gene lost 3 bases, with 9 bases spanning the gap. The germline V gene has CDR1 SGHTA and CDR2 FQGNSA. The CDR3 sequence is CASSFGTPNQPQHF. In DNA, the CDR3 is TGTGCCAGCAGCTTTGGCACCCCCAATCAGCCCCAGCATTTT.

About this clone: Other DNA variants within this sample encode the same CDR3. This chain connects TRBV5-4 to TRBJ1-5; 11 bases are a match to TRBD1. J was trimmed by 4 bases and V by 4 bases; bases with no gene match: 4. The CDR3 loop spans 15 amino acids. In germline, CDR1 is SGHNT, CDR2 YYREEE (reference sequence). CDR3 in amino acids: CASSIGTGGNQPQHF. The CDR3 coding sequence is TGTGCCAGCAGCATCGGGACAGGGGGAAATCAGCCCCAGCATTTT.

J is TRBJ2-5 and V is TRBV28; TRBD2 might be the D (5 bases). The CDR3 runs to 14 residues. Trimming removed 6 bases at V and 5 bases at J, with 16 bases between. CDR1 and CDR2 from the germline V gene are MDHEN and SYDVKM. The CDR3 is CASSPPFSGETQYF. In DNA, the CDR3 is TGTGCCAGCAGCCCACCTTTTTCGGGGGAGACCCAGTACTTC.

V and J are TRBV6-5 and TRBJ2-3; D gene ambiguous. The CDR3 contains 15 residues. Trimming shortened V by 6 bases and J by 0 bases, and 13 bases separated the two germline ends. Germline CDR1 reads MNHEY; CDR2 reads SVGAGI. CDR3 loop: CASRPLVESTDTQYF. CDR3 DNA sequence: TGTGCCAGCAGACCCCTCGTAGAAAGCACAGATACGCAGTATTTT.

This clone has a single count. This chain links TRBV2 with TRBJ2-7; no reliable D call. The V end lost 8 bases, the J end lost 6 bases, and 11 bases lay between the germline ends. The germline V gene has CDR1 SNHLY and CDR2 FYNNEI. This CDR3 spans 11 amino acids. The CDR3 coding sequence is TGTGCCAGCTTACTTGCGGTCGAGCAGTACTTC. The encoded protein is CASLLAVEQYF.

The chain joins TRBV7-2 to TRBJ2-2, with no clear D. The length of the CDR3 is 13 residues. Per germline, CDR1 SGHTA and CDR2 FQGNSA. V lost 5 bases, J lost 4 bases, and 8 bases lay in between. The CDR3 sequence is CASSPQFTGELFF. DNA of the CDR3: TGTGCCAGCAGCCCTCAATTCACCGGGGAGCTGTTTTTT.

The chain has TRBV6-1 and TRBJ2-2; TRBD1 is a possible D gene (6 bases). The CDR3 covers 13 residues. V was pared by 6 bases and J by 6 bases, with 11 bases between. The germline CDR1 and CDR2 sequences are MNHNS and SASEGT. DNA of the CDR3: TGTGCCAGCAGCCGACAGGACTCCGGGGAGCTGTTTTTT. It codes for CASSRQDSGELFF.

The chain couples TRBV9 to TRBJ1-6, with D unclear. The CDR3 extends over 16 amino acids. The V gene lost 2 bases and the J gene lost 2 bases, with 11 bases spanning the gap. Germline CDR1 and CDR2: SGDLS and YYNGEE. In nucleotides, the CDR3 is TGTGCCAGCAGCGTGGGCCCGAGCGCCTATAATTCACCCCTCCACTTT. Protein: CASSVGPSAYNSPLHF. Complete variable domain (other parts from reference TRBV9 and TRBJ1-6): DSGVTQTPKHLITATGQRVTLRCSPRSGDLSVYWYQQSLDQGLQFLIQYYNGEERAKGNILERFSAQQFPDLHSELNLSSLELGDSALYFCASSVGPSAYNSPLHFGNGTRLTVT.

This clone has a single count. DNA of the CDR3: TGTGCCAGCAGCCCAATAGCCGGGACAGGGGGACAAGAGACCCAGTACTTC. This gives the protein CASSPIAGTGGQETQYF. The genes are TRBV11-2 and TRBJ2-5, with TRBD1 matching over 11 bases. The V and J ends lost 5 bases and 2 bases, in that order; junction bases with no gene match: 10. The CDR3 consists of 17 residues. Germline CDR1 reads SGHAT; CDR2 reads FQNNGV.

The chain carries TRBV28 and TRBJ1-5, with D unresolved. V was cut by 2 bases and J by 11 bases, with 19 bases left in between. The CDR3 runs to 15 residues. CDR1 is MDHEN, CDR2 SYDVKM, per germline. CDR3 bases: TGTGCCAGCAGTTTAGGAGGCGGGGTGCTCGGGGCCCAGCATTTT. Amino acid sequence: CASSLGGGVLGAQHF. Supplemented by reference TRBV28 and TRBJ1-5, the full variable domain reads DVKVTQSSRYLVKRTGEKVFLECVQDMDHENMFWYRQDPGLGLRLIYFSYDVKMKEKGDIPEGYSVSREKKERFSLILESASTNQTSMYLCASSLGGGVLGAQHFGDGTRLSIL.

The chain has TRBV5-4 and TRBJ2-7; a weak D match, TRBD2 (6 bases). CDR3 size: 16 residues. Germline lookup yields CDR1 SGHNT and CDR2 YYREEE (reference sequence). With 0 bases removed from V and 3 bases from J, the gap between germline ends came to 16 bases. CDR3 amino acids: CASSLGAPGLLYEQYF. The CDR3 nucleotides read TGTGCCAGCAGCTTGGGGGCACCGGGACTCCTCTACGAGCAGTACTTC. The complete variable domain, with remaining parts taken from reference TRBV5-4 and TRBJ2-7, reads ETGVTQSPTHLIKTRGQQVTLRCSSQSGHNTVSWYQQALGQGPQFIFQYYREEENGRGNFPPRFSGLQFPNYSSELNVNALELDDSALYLCASSLGAPGLLYEQYFGPGTRLTVT.

The chain uses TRBV7-8 and TRBJ1-2; unclear D gene. Germline V CDR1 and CDR2: SGHVS, FQNEAQ. This CDR3 region has 14 residues. V lost 2 bases and J lost 0, with 7 bases in between. CDR3 in amino acids: CASSLSHSNYGYTF. The CDR3 DNA is TGTGCCAGCAGCTTAAGTCACTCTAACTATGGCTACACCTTC.

The genes are TRBV23-1 and TRBJ2-4; D not certain. TRBV23-1 is treated as an ORF (open reading frame) with a function not yet certain. V was pared by 0 bases and J by 0 bases, with 12 bases between. The CDR3 extends over 17 amino acids. The CDR3 DNA reads TGCGCCAGCAGTCAATCGTTCCGGCCTAGAGCCAAAAACATTCAGTACTTC. The encoded protein is CASSQSFRPRAKNIQYF.

This chain joins TRBV6-5 and TRBJ2-7, with D possibly being TRBD2 (5 bases). The ends were cut back, 4 bases at V and 5 bases at J, with 12 bases in the middle. CDR3 size: 13 residues. CDR1 and CDR2 from the germline V gene are MNHEY and SVGAGI. CDR3 in DNA: TGTGCCAGCAGTTGGACCCGGAGGCACGAGCAGTACTTC. It translates to CASSWTRRHEQYF.

In this sample, this clone turned up once. The same CDR3 can be traced to other DNA sequences in this sample. J is TRBJ2-5 and V is TRBV20-1; D is uncertain. The CDR3 contains 11 residues. V gave up 1 base and J gave up 5 bases, with 5 bases separating them. Germline CDR1 reads DFQATT; CDR2 reads SNEGSKA (reference sequence). CDR3 nucleotide sequence: TGCAGTGCTAGAGTAACGGAGACCCAGTACTTC. Its protein is CSARVTETQYF.

The chain uses TRBV6-1 and TRBJ2-1; 7 bases align to TRBD2. CDR1 and CDR2 from the germline V gene are MNHNS and SASEGT. The CDR3 sequence is 14 residues long. The J segment lost 8 bases and the V segment lost 1 base, leaving 5 bases of the junction unmatched. This chain's CDR3 is CASSEEAGVYEQFF. Here the CDR3 DNA reads TGTGCCAGCAGTGAAGAGGCGGGAGTGTATGAGCAGTTCTTC.

This chain joins TRBV30 and TRBJ1-1; 9 bases match TRBD1. The trim removed 3 bases at V and 0 bases at J, leaving 8 bases unmatched. This CDR3 spans 16 amino acids. CDR1 and CDR2 from the germline V gene are GTSNPN and SVGIG (reference sequence). CDR3 sequence (DNA): TGTGCCTGGAGCAGAGGGACAGGGCCTCTGAACACTGAAGCTTTCTTT. It specifies CAWSRGTGPLNTEAFF. The variable domain in full, with the rest retrieved from reference TRBV30 and TRBJ1-1, is SQTIHQWPATLVQPVGSPLSLECTVEGTSNPNLYWYRQAAGRGLQLLFYSVGIGQISSEVPQNLSASRPQDRQFILSSKKLLLSDSGFYLCAWSRGTGPLNTEAFFGQGTRLTVV.